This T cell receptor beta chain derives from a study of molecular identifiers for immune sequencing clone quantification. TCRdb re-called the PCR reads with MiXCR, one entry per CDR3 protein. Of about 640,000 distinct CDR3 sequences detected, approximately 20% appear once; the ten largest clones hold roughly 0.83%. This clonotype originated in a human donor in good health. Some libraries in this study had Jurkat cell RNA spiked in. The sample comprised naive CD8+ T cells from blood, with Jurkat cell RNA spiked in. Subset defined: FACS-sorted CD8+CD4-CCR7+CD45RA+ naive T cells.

The CDR3 bases are TGTGCCAGCTCACCAGGGGACAGGGGCTATAACTACGAGCAGTACTTC. This gives the protein CASSPGDRGYNYEQYF. This sequence joins TRBV18 and TRBJ2-7, with 10 bases matching TRBD1. Germline V lookup: CDR1 KGHSH, CDR2 LQKENI. The CDR3 is made up of 16 amino acids. With 2 bases clipped from V and 3 bases from J, the junction kept 7 bases outside the gene matches.